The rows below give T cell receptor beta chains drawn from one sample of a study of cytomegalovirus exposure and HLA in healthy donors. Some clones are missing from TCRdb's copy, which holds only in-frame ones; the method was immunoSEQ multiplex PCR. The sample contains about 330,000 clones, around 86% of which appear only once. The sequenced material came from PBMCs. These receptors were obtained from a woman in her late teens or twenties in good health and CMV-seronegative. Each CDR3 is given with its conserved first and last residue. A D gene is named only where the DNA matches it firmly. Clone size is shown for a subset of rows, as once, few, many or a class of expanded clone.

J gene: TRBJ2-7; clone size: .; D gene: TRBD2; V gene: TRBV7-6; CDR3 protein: CASSWGGDEQYF; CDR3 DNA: TGTGCCAGCAGCTGGGGGGGTGACGAGCAGTACTTC
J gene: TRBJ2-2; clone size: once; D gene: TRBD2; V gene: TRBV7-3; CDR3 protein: CASASRQGGFSGELFF; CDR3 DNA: TGTGCCAGCGCCTCACGGCAGGGAGGGTTTTCCGGGGAGCTGTTTTTT
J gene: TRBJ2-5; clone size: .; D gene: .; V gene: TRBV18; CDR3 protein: CASSPPILYRQETQYF; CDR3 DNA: TGTGCCAGCTCACCACCGATTCTGTACAGACAAGAGACCCAGTACTTC
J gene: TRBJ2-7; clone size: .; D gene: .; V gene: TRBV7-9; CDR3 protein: CASSSSGNYEQYF; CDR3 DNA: TGTGCCAGCAGCTCCAGCGGAAATTACGAGCAGTACTTC
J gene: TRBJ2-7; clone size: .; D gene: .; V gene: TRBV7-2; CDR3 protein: CASSFEGIGEQYF; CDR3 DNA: TGTGCCAGCAGCTTTGAGGGAATCGGCGAGCAGTACTTC
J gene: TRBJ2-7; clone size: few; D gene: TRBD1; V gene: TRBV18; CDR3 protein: CASSAGTGALGAYEQYF; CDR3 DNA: TGTGCCAGCTCAGCCGGGACAGGGGCCCTAGGGGCCTACGAGCAGTACTTC
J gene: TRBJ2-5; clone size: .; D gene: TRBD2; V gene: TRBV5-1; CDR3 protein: CASSLAGTSGSETQYF; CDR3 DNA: TGCGCCAGCAGCTTGGCCGGGACTAGCGGGAGTGAGACCCAGTACTTC
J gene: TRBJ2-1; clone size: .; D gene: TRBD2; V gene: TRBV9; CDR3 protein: CASSEISGEGNEQFF; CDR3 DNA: TGTGCCAGCAGCGAGATAAGCGGGGAGGGGAATGAGCAGTTCTTC
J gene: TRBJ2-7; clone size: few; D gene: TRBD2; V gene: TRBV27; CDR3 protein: CASRMGTSGIEEQYF; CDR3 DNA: TGTGCCAGCAGGATGGGGACTAGCGGGATTGAGGAGCAGTACTTC
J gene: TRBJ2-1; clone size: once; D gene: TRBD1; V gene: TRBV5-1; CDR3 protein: CASSQEGNRGNYNEQFF; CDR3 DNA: TGCGCCAGCAGTCAAGAGGGGAACAGGGGGAATTACAATGAGCAGTTCTTC
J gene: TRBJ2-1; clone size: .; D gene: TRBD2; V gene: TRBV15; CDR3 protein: CATSRSGLDLSEQFF; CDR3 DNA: TGTGCCACCAGCAGATCGGGACTAGACCTAAGTGAGCAGTTCTTC
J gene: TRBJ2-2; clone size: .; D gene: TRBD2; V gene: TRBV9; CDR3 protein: CASSAPRAGVDTGELFF; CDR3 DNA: TGTGCCAGCAGCGCGCCTCGAGCGGGAGTTGACACCGGGGAGCTGTTTTTT
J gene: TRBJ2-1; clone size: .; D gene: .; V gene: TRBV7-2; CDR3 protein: CASSSQGGANEQFF; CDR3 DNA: TGTGCCAGCAGCTCCCAAGGTGGGGCCAATGAGCAGTTCTTC
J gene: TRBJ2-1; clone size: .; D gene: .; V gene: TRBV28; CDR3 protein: CASRTTGTPYNEQFF; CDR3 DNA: TGTGCCAGCAGAACGACCGGGACTCCCTACAATGAGCAGTTCTTC
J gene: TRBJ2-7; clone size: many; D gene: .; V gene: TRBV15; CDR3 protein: CATSIYRDGSEQYF; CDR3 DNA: TGTGCCACCAGCATTTACAGGGATGGGAGCGAGCAGTACTTC
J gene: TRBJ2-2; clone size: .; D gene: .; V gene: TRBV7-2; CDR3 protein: CASSLGAMAGELFF; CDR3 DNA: TGTGCCAGCAGCTTGGGGGCAATGGCCGGGGAGCTGTTTTTT
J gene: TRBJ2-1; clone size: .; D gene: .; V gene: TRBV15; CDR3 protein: CATKGREYINEQFF; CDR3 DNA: TGTGCCACCAAGGGCAGGGAATATATCAATGAGCAGTTCTTC
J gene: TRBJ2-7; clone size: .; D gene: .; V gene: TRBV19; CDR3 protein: CASSMGLKDYEQYF; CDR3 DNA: TGTGCCAGTAGTATGGGACTTAAAGACTACGAGCAGTACTTC
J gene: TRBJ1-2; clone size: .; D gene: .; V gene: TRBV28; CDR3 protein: CASSPAGGGGYGYTF; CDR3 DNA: TGTGCCAGCAGTCCCGCCGGGGGGGGTGGCTATGGCTACACCTTC
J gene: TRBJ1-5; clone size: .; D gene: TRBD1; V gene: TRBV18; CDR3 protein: CASSPNELGQGGNQPQHF; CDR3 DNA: TGTGCCAGCTCGCCGAATGAGCTGGGACAGGGAGGCAATCAGCCCCAGCATTTT
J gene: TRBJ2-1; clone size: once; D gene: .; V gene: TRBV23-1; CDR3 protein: CASSHREFF; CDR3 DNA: TGCGCCAGCAGTCACCGGGAGTTCTTC
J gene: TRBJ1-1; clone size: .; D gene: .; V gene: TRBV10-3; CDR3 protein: CAIRSGDEAFF; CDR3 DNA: TGTGCCATCAGGTCGGGAGATGAAGCTTTCTTT
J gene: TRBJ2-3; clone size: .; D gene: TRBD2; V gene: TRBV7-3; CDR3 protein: CASSSGLGWVDTQYF; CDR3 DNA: TGTGCCAGCAGCTCCGGACTAGGCTGGGTAGATACGCAGTATTTT
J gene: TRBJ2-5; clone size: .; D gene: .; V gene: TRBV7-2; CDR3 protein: CASSYYTLGGETQYF; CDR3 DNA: TGTGCCAGCAGCTATTACACGTTAGGAGGAGAGACCCAGTACTTC
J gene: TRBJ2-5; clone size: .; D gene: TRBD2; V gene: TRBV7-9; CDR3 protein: CASSWGLAGPETQYF; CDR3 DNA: TGTGCCAGCAGCTGGGGACTAGCGGGACCGGAGACCCAGTACTTC
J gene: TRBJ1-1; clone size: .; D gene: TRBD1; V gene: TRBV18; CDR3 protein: CASSPRGQGAGGNTEAFF; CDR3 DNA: TGTGCCAGCTCACCACGGGGACAGGGGGCAGGGGGGAACACTGAAGCTTTCTTT
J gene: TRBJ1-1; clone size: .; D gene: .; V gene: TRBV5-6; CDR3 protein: CASSLGHNTEAFF; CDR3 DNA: TGTGCCAGCAGCTTGGGACACAACACTGAAGCTTTCTTT
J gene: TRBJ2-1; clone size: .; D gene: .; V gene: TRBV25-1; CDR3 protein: CASSDGTRTYNEQFF; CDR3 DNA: TGTGCCAGCAGTGACGGGACAAGAACCTACAATGAGCAGTTCTTC
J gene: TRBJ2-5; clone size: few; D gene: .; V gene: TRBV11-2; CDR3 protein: CASSLVDRETQYF; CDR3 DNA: TGTGCCAGCAGCTTAGTAGACAGAGAGACCCAGTACTTC
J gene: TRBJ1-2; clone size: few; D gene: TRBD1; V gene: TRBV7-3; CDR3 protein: CASSLTGTVNYGYTF; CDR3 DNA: TGTGCCAGCAGCTTAACCGGGACAGTTAACTATGGCTACACCTTC
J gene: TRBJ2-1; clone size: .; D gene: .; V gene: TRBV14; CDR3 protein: CASSHIAVEQFF; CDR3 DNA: TGTGCCAGCAGCCATATAGCCGTTGAGCAGTTCTTC
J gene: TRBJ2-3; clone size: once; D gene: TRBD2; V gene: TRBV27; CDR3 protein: CASSLAGESTDTQYF; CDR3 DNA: TGTGCCAGCAGTCTAGCGGGAGAATCGACAGATACGCAGTATTTT
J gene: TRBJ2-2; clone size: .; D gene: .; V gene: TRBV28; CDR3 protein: CASSSYYTGELFF; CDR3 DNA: TGTGCCAGCAGTTCTTACTACACCGGGGAGCTGTTTTTT
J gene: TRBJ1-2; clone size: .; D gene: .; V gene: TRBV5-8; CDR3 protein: CASNRDNTNYGYTF; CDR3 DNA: TGTGCCAGCAACCGGGACAACACTAACTATGGCTACACCTTC
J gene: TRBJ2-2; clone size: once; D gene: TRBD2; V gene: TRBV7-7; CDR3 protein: CASSLEVAGVAGELFF; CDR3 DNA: TGTGCTAGCAGCTTAGAGGTAGCGGGAGTAGCCGGGGAGCTGTTTTTT
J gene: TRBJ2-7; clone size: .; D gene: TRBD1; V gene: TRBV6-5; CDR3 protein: CASSYGQGVPYEQYF; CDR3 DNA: TGTGCCAGCAGTTACGGGCAGGGGGTTCCCTACGAGCAGTACTTC
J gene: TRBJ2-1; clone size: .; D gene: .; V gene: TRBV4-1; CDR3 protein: CASSQLRTRGSHEQFF; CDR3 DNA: TGCGCCAGCAGCCAGCTAAGGACTAGGGGGTCGCATGAGCAGTTCTTC
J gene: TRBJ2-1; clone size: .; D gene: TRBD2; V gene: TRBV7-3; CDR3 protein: CASSPLGGSSNEQFF; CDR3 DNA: TGTGCCAGCAGCCCTTTGGGCGGGAGTTCGAATGAGCAGTTCTTC
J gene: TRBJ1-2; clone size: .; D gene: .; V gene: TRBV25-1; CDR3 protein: CASSSAGTAYGYTF; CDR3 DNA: TGTGCCAGCAGTTCAGCCGGCACAGCCTATGGCTACACCTTC
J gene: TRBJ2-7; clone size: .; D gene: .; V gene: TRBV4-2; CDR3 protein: CASSQDWGQGEQYF; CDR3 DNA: TGTGCCAGCAGCCAAGATTGGGGGCAGGGGGAGCAGTACTTC
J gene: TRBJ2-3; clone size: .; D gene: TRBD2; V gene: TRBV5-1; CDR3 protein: CASSLSGMSTDTQYF; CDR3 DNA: TGCGCCAGCAGCCTTAGCGGGATGAGCACAGATACGCAGTATTTT
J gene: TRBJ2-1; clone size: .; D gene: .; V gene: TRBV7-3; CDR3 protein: CASSAAVNNEQFF; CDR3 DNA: TGTGCCAGCAGCGCAGCGGTGAACAATGAGCAGTTCTTC
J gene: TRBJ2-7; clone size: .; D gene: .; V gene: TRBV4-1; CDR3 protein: CASSQRALTGIGDEQYF; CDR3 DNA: TGCGCCAGCAGCCAACGAGCCCTCACAGGGATCGGGGACGAGCAGTACTTC
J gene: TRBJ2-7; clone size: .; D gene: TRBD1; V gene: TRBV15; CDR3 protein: CATNHRTGSHEQYF; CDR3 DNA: TGTGCCACCAACCATCGGACAGGGTCCCACGAGCAGTACTTC
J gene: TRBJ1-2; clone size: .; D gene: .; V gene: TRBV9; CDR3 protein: CASSVDSRGYTF; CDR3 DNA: TGTGCCAGCAGCGTGGACAGTCGTGGCTACACCTTC
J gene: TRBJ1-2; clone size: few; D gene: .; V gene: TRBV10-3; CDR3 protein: CAISDGLQPNYGYTF; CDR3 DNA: TGTGCCATCAGTGATGGACTCCAGCCTAACTATGGCTACACCTTC
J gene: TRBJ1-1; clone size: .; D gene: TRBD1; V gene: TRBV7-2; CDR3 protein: CASSSRDRNTEAFF; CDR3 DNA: TGTGCCAGCAGCTCCCGGGACAGAAACACTGAAGCTTTCTTT